This is a list of T cell receptor beta chains from one sample in a study of post-analysis software for immune sequencing data. TCRdb reprocessed the PCR reads via MiXCR and lists one record per CDR3 protein. The table includes roughly 800,000 distinct CDR3 sequences, around 46% detected once. The sequenced material came from blood. The receptor source for this set is a girl aged 5-17 years with multiple sclerosis. CDR3s include the opening cysteine and the closing phenylalanine or tryptophan. Fields, in order: J gene, D gene, clone size, V gene, CDR3 DNA, CDR3 protein. D genes are given only for firm matches. Some rows mark clone size as missing; the rest say once, few, many or name a class of expanded clone.

j_call: TRBJ2-7; d_call: TRBD1; clone_size: -; v_call: TRBV29-1; cdr3_nt: TGCAGCGTAACCGGGACAGGGGCCCTCAATGAGCAGTACTTC; cdr3_aa: CSVTGTGALNEQYF
j_call: TRBJ2-5; d_call: -; clone_size: few; v_call: TRBV29-1; cdr3_nt: TGCAGCGTGAACCGGGACTCGCAAGAGACCCAGTACTTC; cdr3_aa: CSVNRDSQETQYF
j_call: TRBJ2-7; d_call: TRBD2; clone_size: -; v_call: TRBV14; cdr3_nt: TGTGCCAGCAGCCCAGGACTAGCGGGATTAGAGCAGTACTTC; cdr3_aa: CASSPGLAGLEQYF
j_call: TRBJ2-7; d_call: -; clone_size: few; v_call: TRBV29-1; cdr3_nt: TGCAGCGTTGAGGGCCTCCAGGGGAGCTCCTACGAGCAGTACTTC; cdr3_aa: CSVEGLQGSSYEQYF
j_call: TRBJ2-1; d_call: -; clone_size: -; v_call: TRBV18; cdr3_nt: TGTGCCAGCTCACCACCTAGCAGGGATGAGCAGTTCTTC; cdr3_aa: CASSPPSRDEQFF
j_call: TRBJ2-7; d_call: TRBD1; clone_size: few; v_call: TRBV12-3/TRBV12-4; cdr3_nt: TGTGCCAGCAGCACGAGACAGGGGGTTCGGCACGAGCAGTACTTC; cdr3_aa: CASSTRQGVRHEQYF
j_call: TRBJ2-3; d_call: -; clone_size: -; v_call: TRBV7-3; cdr3_nt: TGTGCCAGCAGCTTAACCCCGGGAGAAGTCGGTACGCAGTATTTT; cdr3_aa: CASSLTPGEVGTQYF
j_call: TRBJ1-1; d_call: -; clone_size: -; v_call: TRBV29-1; cdr3_nt: TGCAGCGTTGAAGGGAGGTCCTTTGAAGCTTTCTTT; cdr3_aa: CSVEGRSFEAFF
j_call: TRBJ2-3; d_call: -; clone_size: -; v_call: TRBV2; cdr3_nt: TGTGCCAGCAGTGAGATGGCTCAAGGGAATACGCAGTATTTT; cdr3_aa: CASSEMAQGNTQYF
j_call: TRBJ2-3; d_call: TRBD2; clone_size: -; v_call: TRBV7-3; cdr3_nt: TGTGCCAGCAGCCTCCAAAGCGGGAGGTCAGATACGCAGTATTTT; cdr3_aa: CASSLQSGRSDTQYF
j_call: TRBJ1-4; d_call: -; clone_size: -; v_call: TRBV5-1; cdr3_nt: TGCGCCAGCAGCTTGGAGGCAGGCCTTAATGAAAAACTGTTTTTT; cdr3_aa: CASSLEAGLNEKLFF
j_call: TRBJ2-7; d_call: -; clone_size: -; v_call: TRBV15; cdr3_nt: TGTGCCACCAGCAGAGATCCAGCGGGCACGGGGGAGCAGTACTTC; cdr3_aa: CATSRDPAGTGEQYF
j_call: TRBJ2-7; d_call: TRBD2; clone_size: few; v_call: TRBV6-5; cdr3_nt: TGTGCCAGCAACCGACTAGCGGGAGGGTACTACGAGCAGTACTTC; cdr3_aa: CASNRLAGGYYEQYF
j_call: TRBJ2-3; d_call: -; clone_size: few; v_call: TRBV20-1; cdr3_nt: TGCAGTGCTTCCGATTTGGGGCAGTATTTT; cdr3_aa: CSASDLGQYF
j_call: TRBJ1-1; d_call: -; clone_size: -; v_call: TRBV20-1; cdr3_nt: TGCAGTGCTTACGGGCCCCCGGGGACTGAAGCTTTCTTT; cdr3_aa: CSAYGPPGTEAFF
j_call: TRBJ1-2; d_call: -; clone_size: -; v_call: TRBV7-2; cdr3_nt: TGTGCCAGCAGCTTAGGGTTAACCGGCTACACCTTC; cdr3_aa: CASSLGLTGYTF
j_call: TRBJ2-7; d_call: TRBD1; clone_size: few; v_call: TRBV5-6; cdr3_nt: TGTGCCAGCAGCCGGGACAGGCTTACCTACGAGCAGTACTTC; cdr3_aa: CASSRDRLTYEQYF
j_call: TRBJ2-3; d_call: -; clone_size: few; v_call: TRBV12-3/TRBV12-4; cdr3_nt: TGTGCCAGCAGCAGACACGCAGATACGCAGTATTTT; cdr3_aa: CASSRHADTQYF
j_call: TRBJ2-7; d_call: TRBD2; clone_size: few; v_call: TRBV4-2; cdr3_nt: TGTGCCAGCAGCCAAGGGCTAGCGGGAGACGAGCAGTACTTC; cdr3_aa: CASSQGLAGDEQYF
j_call: TRBJ2-3; d_call: -; clone_size: many; v_call: TRBV5-1; cdr3_nt: TGTGCCAGCAGCTTAGCCGCAGATACGCAGTATTTT; cdr3_aa: CASSLAADTQYF
j_call: TRBJ2-1; d_call: TRBD2; clone_size: -; v_call: TRBV27; cdr3_nt: TGTGCCAGCAGTTTAATCGGATGGACTAGCAGGTCCAATGAGCAGTTCTTC; cdr3_aa: CASSLIGWTSRSNEQFF
j_call: TRBJ2-7; d_call: -; clone_size: -; v_call: TRBV20-1; cdr3_nt: TGCAGTGCTATACCGGGACACGGTCCAGCCTACGAGCAGTACTTC; cdr3_aa: CSAIPGHGPAYEQYF
j_call: TRBJ2-7; d_call: TRBD2; clone_size: few; v_call: TRBV20-1; cdr3_nt: TGCAGTGCTCCAGCGGGAGAGGTGTTCGAGCAGTACTTC; cdr3_aa: CSAPAGEVFEQYF
j_call: TRBJ2-7; d_call: TRBD2; clone_size: -; v_call: TRBV4-3; cdr3_nt: TGCGCCAGCAGCCAGGCAGCGGGAGGGCCGTCGTGGGAGCAGTACTTC; cdr3_aa: CASSQAAGGPSWEQYF
j_call: TRBJ1-2; d_call: TRBD1; clone_size: -; v_call: TRBV5-1; cdr3_nt: TGCGCCAGCAGCTTGGGCCCGGACAGGGAAGGGAACTATGGCTACACCTTC; cdr3_aa: CASSLGPDREGNYGYTF
j_call: TRBJ2-3; d_call: TRBD2; clone_size: -; v_call: TRBV10-3; cdr3_nt: TGTGCCGTTAGCGGGATCGACACAGATACGCAGTATTTT; cdr3_aa: CAVSGIDTDTQYF
j_call: TRBJ2-7; d_call: TRBD2; clone_size: many; v_call: TRBV9; cdr3_nt: TGTGCCAGCAGCGTAAGCGGGAGAGGGGACTACGAGCAGTACTTC; cdr3_aa: CASSVSGRGDYEQYF
j_call: TRBJ2-5; d_call: -; clone_size: -; v_call: TRBV7-9; cdr3_nt: TGTGCCAGCAGCTTAGCCGGAGCGTACCAAGAGACCCAGTACTTC; cdr3_aa: CASSLAGAYQETQYF
j_call: TRBJ1-1; d_call: -; clone_size: -; v_call: TRBV28; cdr3_nt: TGTGCCAGCAGTTTTCGGGGGTTTGAAGCTTTCTTT; cdr3_aa: CASSFRGFEAFF
j_call: TRBJ2-7; d_call: -; clone_size: -; v_call: TRBV28; cdr3_nt: TGTGCCAGCAGTTTGTCCCTGACAGGATACGAGCAGTACTTC; cdr3_aa: CASSLSLTGYEQYF
j_call: TRBJ1-5; d_call: -; clone_size: -; v_call: TRBV10-3; cdr3_nt: TGTGCCACAGGGACTACAGGGTCCAATCAGCCCCAGCATTTT; cdr3_aa: CATGTTGSNQPQHF
j_call: TRBJ2-1; d_call: -; clone_size: few; v_call: TRBV29-1; cdr3_nt: TGCAGCGTTGAAGGGACCTCAACCTACAATGAGCAGTTCTTC; cdr3_aa: CSVEGTSTYNEQFF
j_call: TRBJ2-5; d_call: TRBD2; clone_size: -; v_call: TRBV27; cdr3_nt: TGTGCCAGCAGTTCTGGCGGGAGGGTCGATGGTGTGCAGTACTTC; cdr3_aa: CASSSGGRVDGVQYF
j_call: TRBJ2-5; d_call: -; clone_size: -; v_call: TRBV7-9; cdr3_nt: TGTGCCAGCAGCTTATCGGTCGAGCGGTACTTC; cdr3_aa: CASSLSVERYF
j_call: TRBJ2-5; d_call: -; clone_size: -; v_call: TRBV12-5; cdr3_nt: TGTGCTAGTGGTTTGGCATCAGACGGCGAGACCCAGTACTTC; cdr3_aa: CASGLASDGETQYF
j_call: TRBJ2-5; d_call: -; clone_size: few; v_call: TRBV2; cdr3_nt: TGTGCCAGCAAGGAAGAACAAGAGACCCAGTACTTC; cdr3_aa: CASKEEQETQYF
j_call: TRBJ2-4; d_call: -; clone_size: -; v_call: TRBV28; cdr3_nt: TGTGCCAGCAGCCCAGGGGACGGGTACGCCAAAAACATTCAGTACTTC; cdr3_aa: CASSPGDGYAKNIQYF
j_call: TRBJ2-1; d_call: -; clone_size: -; v_call: TRBV27; cdr3_nt: TGTGCCAGCAGTGGAGGATCGGGTCCTAAGGAGCAGTTCTTC; cdr3_aa: CASSGGSGPKEQFF
j_call: TRBJ2-1; d_call: -; clone_size: few; v_call: TRBV9; cdr3_nt: TGTGCCAGCAGCGTAGAGGGGGGGGTAGCCGGTGAGCAGTTCTTC; cdr3_aa: CASSVEGGVAGEQFF
j_call: TRBJ2-5; d_call: -; clone_size: -; v_call: TRBV10-2; cdr3_nt: TGCGCCAGCAGTGAGTCGATGGGCACGGGAGAGACCCAGTACTTC; cdr3_aa: CASSESMGTGETQYF
j_call: TRBJ1-2; d_call: TRBD1; clone_size: once; v_call: TRBV29-1; cdr3_nt: TGCAGCGTTGAAGACAGGGGGGTGGACTATGGCTACACCTTC; cdr3_aa: CSVEDRGVDYGYTF
j_call: TRBJ2-1; d_call: TRBD2; clone_size: -; v_call: TRBV7-9; cdr3_nt: TGTGCCAGCAGCTCCCCGCAAGGGAGGGAGACCCAGTTCTTC; cdr3_aa: CASSSPQGRETQFF
j_call: TRBJ2-5; d_call: TRBD2; clone_size: many; v_call: TRBV12-3/TRBV12-4; cdr3_nt: TGTGCCAGCAGTCTAGCGGGTGCCGAAGAGACCCAGTACTTC; cdr3_aa: CASSLAGAEETQYF
j_call: TRBJ2-1; d_call: TRBD2; clone_size: few; v_call: TRBV5-1; cdr3_nt: TGCGCCAGCAGCTTGGAGGTCGGCCTAGCGGGAGTTTATGATGAGCAGTTCTTC; cdr3_aa: CASSLEVGLAGVYDEQFF
j_call: TRBJ2-3; d_call: -; clone_size: once; v_call: TRBV9; cdr3_nt: TGTGCCAGCAGCCCACAGGAGTCTTTCACAGATACGCAGTATTTT; cdr3_aa: CASSPQESFTDTQYF